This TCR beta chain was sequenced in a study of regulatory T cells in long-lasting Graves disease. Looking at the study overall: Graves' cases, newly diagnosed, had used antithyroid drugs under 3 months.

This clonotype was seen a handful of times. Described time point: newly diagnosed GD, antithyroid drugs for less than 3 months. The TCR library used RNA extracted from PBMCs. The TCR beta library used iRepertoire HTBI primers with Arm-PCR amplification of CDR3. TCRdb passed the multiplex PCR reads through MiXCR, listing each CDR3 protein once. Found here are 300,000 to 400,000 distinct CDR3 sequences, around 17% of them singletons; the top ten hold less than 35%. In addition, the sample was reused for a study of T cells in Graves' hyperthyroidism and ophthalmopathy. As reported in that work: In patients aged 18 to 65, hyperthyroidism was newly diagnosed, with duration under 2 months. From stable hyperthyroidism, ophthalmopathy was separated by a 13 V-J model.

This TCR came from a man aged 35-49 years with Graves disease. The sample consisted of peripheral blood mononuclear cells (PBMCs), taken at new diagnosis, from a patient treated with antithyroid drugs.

The CDR3 sequence: CASSTPGGPPEKLFF. The CDR3 region has the DNA TGTGCCAGCAGCACCCCGGGGGGGCCGCCCGAAAAACTGTTTTTT. The V gene is TRBV5-6, the J gene TRBJ1-4, with D perhaps matching TRBD1 (6 bases). CDR1 SGHDT and CDR2 YYEEEE come from the germline V gene. CDR3 size: 15 residues. V was trimmed by 4 bases and J by 8 bases, leaving 18 bases between them.